The T cell receptor (beta chain) described here comes from a study of blood T cells in healthy people across ages. Whole-study results and caveats: It was held that the diversity estimates obtained from one million T cells were underestimates. Any conclusive comparison of naive versus antigen-experienced cells was prevented by using unsorted PBMCs.

V was pared by 5 bases and J by 2 bases, with 16 bases between. Looked up from germline, CDR1 is MNHEY and CDR2 is SVGAGI. This CDR3 spans 16 amino acids. This clonotype was picked up a small number of times. What it binds is unknown. It was with a sample-barcoded 5' primer and a J-beta primer mix that a second PCR of roughly 6 to 11 cycles was run. Tagging of each cDNA molecule was performed by a template-switch adaptor with 12 random nucleotides. At least 2.5 million CDR3-containing paired-end reads were obtained per sample. Using its own MiXCR run on the 5' RACE reads, TCRdb lists one record per CDR3 protein. The data contain more than 1,400,000 distinct CDR3 sequences, approximately 38% of them singletons.

The chain uses TRBV6-5 and TRBJ2-4; D may be TRBD2 (5 bases). This receptor was taken from a woman aged 18-29 years in good health. The specimen sequenced was blood. DNA of the CDR3: TGTGCCAGCAGTCCGGCTGCCCAGCGGTCCAAAAACATTCAGTACTTC. Its translation: CASSPAAQRSKNIQYF.